This TCR beta chain comes out of a study of T cell responses to AZD1222 COVID-19 vaccine. Study findings and constraints: Females outnumbered males among donors, who were mostly white British; clonal diversity was possibly underestimated. Scientists sampled the repertoires only once the peak T cell response had passed.

Sequencing used immunoSEQ multiplex PCR; TCRdb keeps in-frame clones, though not all of them. The top ten clones hold roughly 7.7% of a sample with roughly 97,000 clones, roughly 90% of them seen once. A word on this clone: The antigen remains undetermined.

CDR1 is MNHNS and CDR2 is SASEGT in the germline V gene. CDR3 length equals 13 residues. J was trimmed by 8 bases and V by 6 bases; bases with no gene match: 7. The sequences come from peripheral blood, collected on day 0 of AZD1222 vaccination. This clonotype originated in an adult in good health. The rearrangement joins TRBV6-1 to TRBJ1-2, with 9 bases matching TRBD1. As DNA, the CDR3 is TGTGCCAGCAGACCCACAGGGGGCGGGGGCTACACCTTC. Residues: CASRPTGGGGYTF.